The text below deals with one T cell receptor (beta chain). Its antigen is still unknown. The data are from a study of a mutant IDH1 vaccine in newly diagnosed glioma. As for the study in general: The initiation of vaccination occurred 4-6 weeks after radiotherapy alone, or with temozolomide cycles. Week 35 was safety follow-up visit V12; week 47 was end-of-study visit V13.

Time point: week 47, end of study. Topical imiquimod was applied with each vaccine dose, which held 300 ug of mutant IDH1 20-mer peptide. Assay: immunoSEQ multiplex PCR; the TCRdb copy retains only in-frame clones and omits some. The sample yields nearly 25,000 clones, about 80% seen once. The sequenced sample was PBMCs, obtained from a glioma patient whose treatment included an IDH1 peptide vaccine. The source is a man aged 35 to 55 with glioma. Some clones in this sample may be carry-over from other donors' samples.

CDR3 in DNA: TGCGCCAGCAGCCTACAGGGATACGAGCAGTACTTC. Protein sequence: CASSLQGYEQYF. The rearrangement joins TRBV5-1 to TRBJ2-7, with a tentative D call TRBD1 (6 bases). Trimming stripped 4 bases from V and 4 bases from J, with 9 bases between. Germline V gene data show CDR1 as SGHRS and CDR2 as YFSETQ. CDR3 length: 12 residues.